This T cell receptor (beta chain) was retrieved from a study of control samples from healthy donors and cancer patients. The length of the CDR3 is 14 residues. V was trimmed by 0 bases and J by 5 bases, leaving 7 bases between them. In germline, CDR1 is SEHNR, CDR2 FQNEAQ (reference sequence). Sequencing was performed with immunoSEQ multiplex PCR; in TCRdb, only in-frame clones are kept and a portion is missing. In the table there are around 140,000 clones, under 95% of which are singletons. The chain is built from TRBV7-9 and TRBJ2-2; D uncertain. This sequence was found in a man aged 18 to 30 in good health. Input material: blood. In DNA, the CDR3 is TGTGCCAGCAGCTTAGCGCTTCAGACCGGGGAGCTGTTTTTT. It translates to CASSLALQTGELFF.